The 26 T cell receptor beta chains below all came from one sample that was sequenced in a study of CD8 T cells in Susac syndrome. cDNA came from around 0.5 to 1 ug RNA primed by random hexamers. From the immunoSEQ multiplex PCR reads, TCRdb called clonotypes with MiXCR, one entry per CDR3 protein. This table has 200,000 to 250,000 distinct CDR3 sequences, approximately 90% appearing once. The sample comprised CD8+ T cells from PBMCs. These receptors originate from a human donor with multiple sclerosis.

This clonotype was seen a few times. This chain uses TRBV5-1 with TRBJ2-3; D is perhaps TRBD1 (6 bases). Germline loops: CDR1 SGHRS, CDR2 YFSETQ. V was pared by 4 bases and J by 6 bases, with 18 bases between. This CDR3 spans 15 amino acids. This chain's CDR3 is CASSPETGTRDTQYF. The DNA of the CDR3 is TGCGCCAGCAGCCCGGAAACAGGGACGAGGGATACGCAGTATTTT.

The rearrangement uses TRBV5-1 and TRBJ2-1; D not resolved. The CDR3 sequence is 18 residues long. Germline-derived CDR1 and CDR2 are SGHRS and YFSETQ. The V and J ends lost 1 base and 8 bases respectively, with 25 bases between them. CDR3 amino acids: CASSLTLNRAQQVDEQFF. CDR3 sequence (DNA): TGCGCCAGCAGCTTGACCCTGAACCGGGCCCAGCAGGTCGATGAGCAGTTCTTC.

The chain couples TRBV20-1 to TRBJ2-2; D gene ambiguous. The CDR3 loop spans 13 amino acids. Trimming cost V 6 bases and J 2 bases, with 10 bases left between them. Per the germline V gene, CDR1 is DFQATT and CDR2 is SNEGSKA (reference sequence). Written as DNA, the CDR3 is TGCAGTGCACCTACGGAAAACACCGGGGAGCTGTTTTTT. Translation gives CSAPTENTGELFF.

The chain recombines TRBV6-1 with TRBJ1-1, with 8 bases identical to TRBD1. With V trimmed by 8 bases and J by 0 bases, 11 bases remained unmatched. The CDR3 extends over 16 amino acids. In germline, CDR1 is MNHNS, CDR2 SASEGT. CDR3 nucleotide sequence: TGTGCCAGCTTACCATCTAACAGGGGGATGAACACTGAAGCTTTCTTT. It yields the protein CASLPSNRGMNTEAFF.

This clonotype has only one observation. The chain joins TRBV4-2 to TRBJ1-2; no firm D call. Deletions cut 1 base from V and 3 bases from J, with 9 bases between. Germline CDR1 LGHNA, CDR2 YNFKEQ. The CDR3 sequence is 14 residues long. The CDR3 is CASSQVAEYYGYTF. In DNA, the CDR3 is TGTGCCAGCAGCCAAGTGGCGGAGTACTATGGCTACACCTTC.

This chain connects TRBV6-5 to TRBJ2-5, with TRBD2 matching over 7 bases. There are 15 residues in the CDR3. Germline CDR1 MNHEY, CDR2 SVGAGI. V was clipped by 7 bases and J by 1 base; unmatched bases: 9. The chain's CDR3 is CASKKAGSAQETQYF. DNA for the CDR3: TGTGCCAGCAAAAAAGCGGGGTCGGCCCAAGAGACCCAGTACTTC.

CDR3: CASSEIGGEETQYF. The DNA of the CDR3 is TGTGCCAGCAGTGAAATCGGCGGGGAAGAGACCCAGTACTTC. The gene calls are TRBV6-1 and TRBJ2-5; possible D gene TRBD2, 6 bases. CDR1 is MNHNS and CDR2 is SASEGT in the germline V gene. The CDR3 spans 14 residues. Trimming removed 2 bases at V and 3 bases at J, with 10 bases between.

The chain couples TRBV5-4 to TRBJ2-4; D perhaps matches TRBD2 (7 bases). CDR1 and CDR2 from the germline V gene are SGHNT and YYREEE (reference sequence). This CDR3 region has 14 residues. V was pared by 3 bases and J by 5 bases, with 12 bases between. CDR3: CASSWRGGENIQYF. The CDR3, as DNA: TGTGCCAGCAGCTGGAGGGGGGGGGAAAACATTCAGTACTTC.

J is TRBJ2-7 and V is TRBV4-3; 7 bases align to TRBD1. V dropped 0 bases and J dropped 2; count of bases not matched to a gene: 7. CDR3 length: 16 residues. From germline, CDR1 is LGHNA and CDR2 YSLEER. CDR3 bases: TGCGCCAGCAGCCAAGATCTATTGCAGGGGGCCTACGAGCAGTACTTC. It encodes CASSQDLLQGAYEQYF.

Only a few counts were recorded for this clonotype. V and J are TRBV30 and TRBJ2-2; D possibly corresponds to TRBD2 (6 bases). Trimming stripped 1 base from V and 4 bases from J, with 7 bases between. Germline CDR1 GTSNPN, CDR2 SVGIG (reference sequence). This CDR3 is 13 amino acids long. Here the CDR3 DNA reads TGTGCCTGGAGTGGGGGAGGCACCGGGGAGCTGTTTTTT. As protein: CAWSGGGTGELFF.

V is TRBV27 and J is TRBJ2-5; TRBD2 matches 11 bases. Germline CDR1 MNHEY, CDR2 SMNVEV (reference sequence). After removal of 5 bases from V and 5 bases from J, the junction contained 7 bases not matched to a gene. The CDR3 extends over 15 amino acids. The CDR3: CASSLTSGGAETQYF. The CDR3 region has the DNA TGTGCCAGCAGTCTTACTAGCGGGGGCGCTGAGACCCAGTACTTC.

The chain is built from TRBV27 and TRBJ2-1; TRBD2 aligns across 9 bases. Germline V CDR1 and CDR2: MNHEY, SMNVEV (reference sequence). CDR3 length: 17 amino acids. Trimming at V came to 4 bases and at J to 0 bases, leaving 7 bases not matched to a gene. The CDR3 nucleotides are TGTGCCAGCAGTTCCCCACTAGCGGGCTCCTCCTACAATGAGCAGTTCTTC. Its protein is CASSSPLAGSSYNEQFF.

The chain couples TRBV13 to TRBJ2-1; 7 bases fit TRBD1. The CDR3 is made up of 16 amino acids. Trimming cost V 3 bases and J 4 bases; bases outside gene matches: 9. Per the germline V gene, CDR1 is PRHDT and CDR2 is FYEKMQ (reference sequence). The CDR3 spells CASSLNRGAKYNEQFF. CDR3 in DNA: TGTGCCAGCAGCTTGAACAGGGGCGCTAAATACAATGAGCAGTTCTTC. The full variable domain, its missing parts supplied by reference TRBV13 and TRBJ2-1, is AAGVIQSPRHLIKEKRETATLKCYPIPRHDTVYWYQQGPGQDPQFLISFYEKMQSDKGSIPDRFSAQQFSDYHSELNMSSLELGDSALYFCASSLNRGAKYNEQFFGPGTRLTVL.

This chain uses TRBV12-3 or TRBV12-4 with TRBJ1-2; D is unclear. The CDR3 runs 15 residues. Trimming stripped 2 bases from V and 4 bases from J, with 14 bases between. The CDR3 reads CASSLKVPGIYGYTF. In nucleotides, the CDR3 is TGTGCCAGCAGTTTAAAGGTCCCGGGGATCTATGGCTACACCTTC.

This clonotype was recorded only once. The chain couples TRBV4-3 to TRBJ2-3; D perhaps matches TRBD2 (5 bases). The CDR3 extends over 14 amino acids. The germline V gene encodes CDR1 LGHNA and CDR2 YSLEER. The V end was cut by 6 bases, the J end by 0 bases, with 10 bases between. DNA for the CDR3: TGCGCCAGCAGGGATGGCGGGAGCACAGATACGCAGTATTTT. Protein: CASRDGGSTDTQYF.

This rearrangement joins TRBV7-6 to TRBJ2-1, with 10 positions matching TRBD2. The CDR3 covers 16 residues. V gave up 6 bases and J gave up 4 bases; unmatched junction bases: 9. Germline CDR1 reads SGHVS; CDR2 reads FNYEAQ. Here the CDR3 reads CASRPSSGSFYNEQFF. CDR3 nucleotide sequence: TGTGCCAGCAGACCATCTAGCGGGAGTTTTTACAATGAGCAGTTCTTC.

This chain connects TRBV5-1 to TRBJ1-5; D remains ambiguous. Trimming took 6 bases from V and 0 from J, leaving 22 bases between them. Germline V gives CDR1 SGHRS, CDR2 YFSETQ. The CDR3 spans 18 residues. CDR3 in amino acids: CASTAFPSRRYSNQPQHF. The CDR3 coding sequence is TGCGCCAGCACCGCGTTCCCTTCCAGGAGATATAGCAATCAGCCCCAGCATTTT.

CDR3 sequence (DNA): TGCGCCAGCAGCCAGGGGACAGGGGACACTGAAGCTTTCTTT. Translating it yields CASSQGTGDTEAFF. This chain uses TRBV4-1 with TRBJ1-1; 10 positions agree with TRBD1. Germline trimming cut 3 bases from V and 3 bases from J; bases unmatched to any gene: 1. Germline values: CDR1 MGHRA, CDR2 YSYEKL. This CDR3 has 14 residues.

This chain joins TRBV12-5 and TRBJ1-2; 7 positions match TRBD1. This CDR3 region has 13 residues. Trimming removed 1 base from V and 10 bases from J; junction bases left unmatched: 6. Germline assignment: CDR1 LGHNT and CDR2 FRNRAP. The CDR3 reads CASGLASGGNYTF. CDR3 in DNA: TGTGCTAGTGGTTTGGCTTCAGGGGGAAACTACACCTTC.

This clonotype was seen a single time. The CDR3 is CASIGWTGKSYEQYF. CDR3 in DNA: TGCGCCAGCATTGGATGGACAGGAAAAAGCTACGAGCAGTACTTC. This sequence joins TRBV5-1 and TRBJ2-7; 7 bases are a match to TRBD1. V shed 6 bases and J 3 bases; nucleotides not matched to a gene: 12. The CDR3 is 15 residues long. Germline values: CDR1 SGHRS, CDR2 YFSETQ.

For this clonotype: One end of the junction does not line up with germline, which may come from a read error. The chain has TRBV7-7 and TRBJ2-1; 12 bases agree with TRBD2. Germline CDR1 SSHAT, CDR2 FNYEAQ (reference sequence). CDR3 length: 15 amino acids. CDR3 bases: TGTGCTAGCAGTTCAGCTAGCGGGAGGGGGAATGAGCAGTTCTTC. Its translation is CASSSASGRGNEQFF.

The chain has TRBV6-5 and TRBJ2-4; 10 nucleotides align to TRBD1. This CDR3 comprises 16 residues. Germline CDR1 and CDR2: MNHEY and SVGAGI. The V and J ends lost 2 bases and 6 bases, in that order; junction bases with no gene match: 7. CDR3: CASSYLGQGRGNIQYF. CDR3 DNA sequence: TGTGCCAGCAGTTACCTGGGACAGGGGAGGGGAAACATTCAGTACTTC.

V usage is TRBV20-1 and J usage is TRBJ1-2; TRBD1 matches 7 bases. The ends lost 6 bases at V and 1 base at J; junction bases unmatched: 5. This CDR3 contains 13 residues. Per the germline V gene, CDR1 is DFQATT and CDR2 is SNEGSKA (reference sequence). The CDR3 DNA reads TGCAGTGCCCGACAGGGATTTAACTATGGCTACACCTTC. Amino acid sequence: CSARQGFNYGYTF.

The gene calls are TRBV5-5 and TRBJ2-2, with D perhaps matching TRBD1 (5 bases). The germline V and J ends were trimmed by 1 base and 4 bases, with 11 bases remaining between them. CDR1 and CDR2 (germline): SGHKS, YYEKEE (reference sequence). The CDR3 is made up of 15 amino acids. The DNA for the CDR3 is TGTGCCAGCAGCTTGCGGACGGACACCACCGGGGAGCTGTTTTTT. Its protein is CASSLRTDTTGELFF.

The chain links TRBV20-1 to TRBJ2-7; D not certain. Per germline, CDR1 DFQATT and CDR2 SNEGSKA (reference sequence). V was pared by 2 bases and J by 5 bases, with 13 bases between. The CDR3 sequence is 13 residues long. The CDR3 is CSARPGQANEQYF. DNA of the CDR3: TGCAGTGCTAGACCCGGGCAAGCCAACGAGCAGTACTTC.

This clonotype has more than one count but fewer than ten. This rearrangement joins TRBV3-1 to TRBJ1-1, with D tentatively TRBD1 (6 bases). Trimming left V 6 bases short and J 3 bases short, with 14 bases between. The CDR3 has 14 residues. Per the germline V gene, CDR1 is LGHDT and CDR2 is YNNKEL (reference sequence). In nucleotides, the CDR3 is TGTGCCAGCAGTCAGGGAAGGGGGTACACTGAAGCTTTCTTT. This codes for CASSQGRGYTEAFF.